The clone carrying this T cell receptor (beta chain) was picked up many times. Its antigen remains unidentified. The source material, RNA transcripts, was used to amplify TCR beta CDR3 regions. The TCR CDR3 was amplified in a first-round RT-PCR using the HTBI primer set. TCRdb itself ran the multiplex PCR reads through MiXCR, one entry per CDR3 protein. The data hold about 480,000 distinct CDR3 sequences, with approximately 15% observed a single time. The data stem from a study of T cells in Graves' hyperthyroidism and ophthalmopathy. V lost 3 bases and J 4 bases, leaving 14 bases between the germline ends. The CDR3 runs 15 residues. Germline CDR1 reads SGHKS; CDR2 reads YYEKEE (reference sequence). Whole-study results and caveats: Ophthalmopathy onset followed model prediction by a median roughly 6 months. Appearing also in blood were most of the thyroid clonotypes expanded above 0.001.

This rearrangement joins TRBV5-5 to TRBJ1-5, with D unclear. This clonotype originated in a woman younger than 30 with Graves' hyperthyroidism. The specimen was blood. The CDR3 is CASSSADANNQPQHF. CDR3 in DNA: TGTGCCAGCAGCTCTGCGGACGCTAATAATCAGCCCCAGCATTTT.